The rows below give T cell receptor beta chains drawn from one sample of a study of shared clonotypes between healthy human individuals. The protocol was immunoSEQ multiplex PCR, while the TCRdb copy is restricted to in-frame clones and leaves out a portion. The data show approximately 2,000,000 clones, with 93% seen just once and under 2% held by the top ten. Sequences were obtained from naive CD8+ T cells from PBMCs. These receptors all stem from a man between 18 and 29 years old in good health. Some clones in this sample may be carry-over from other donors' samples. CDR3s include the opening cysteine and the closing phenylalanine or tryptophan. The order of the fields is D gene, J gene, clone size, V gene, CDR3 protein, CDR3 DNA. The D gene is left open where the match is weak. The size field is filled for only some rows; it gives once, few, many or a size class.

D gene: TRBD2
J gene: TRBJ2-1
clone size: once
V gene: TRBV9
CDR3 protein: CASSGTSGRPDEQFF
CDR3 DNA: TGTGCCAGCAGTGGAACTAGCGGGAGGCCGGATGAGCAGTTCTTC

D gene: -
J gene: TRBJ1-1
clone size: -
V gene: TRBV5-1
CDR3 protein: CASSYYSGNTEAFF
CDR3 DNA: TGCGCCAGCAGCTATTACTCGGGGAACACTGAAGCTTTCTTT

D gene: TRBD1
J gene: TRBJ2-3
clone size: -
V gene: TRBV28
CDR3 protein: CASSLPRDRVIRTDTQYF
CDR3 DNA: TGTGCCAGCAGTCTACCAAGGGACAGGGTTATTCGTACAGATACGCAGTATTTT

D gene: TRBD2
J gene: TRBJ2-7
clone size: -
V gene: TRBV6-1
CDR3 protein: CASSATTSGRSEQYF
CDR3 DNA: TGTGCCAGCAGTGCAACTACTAGCGGGAGGAGCGAGCAGTACTTC

D gene: -
J gene: TRBJ2-7
clone size: -
V gene: TRBV6-1
CDR3 protein: CASSARVVSSYEQYF
CDR3 DNA: TGTGCCAGCAGTGCGAGGGTCGTAAGCTCCTACGAGCAGTACTTC

D gene: -
J gene: TRBJ2-5
clone size: once
V gene: TRBV7-6
CDR3 protein: CASSDRGEAQYF
CDR3 DNA: TGTGCCAGCAGCGACCGTGGAGAGGCCCAGTACTTC

D gene: TRBD1
J gene: TRBJ2-7
clone size: -
V gene: TRBV5-4
CDR3 protein: CASSHRDRDKEQYF
CDR3 DNA: TGTGCCAGCAGCCACCGAGACAGGGATAAGGAGCAGTACTTC

D gene: TRBD2
J gene: TRBJ2-7
clone size: -
V gene: TRBV7-9
CDR3 protein: CASSPLAEISYEQYF
CDR3 DNA: TGTGCCAGCAGCCCACTAGCGGAGATCTCCTACGAGCAGTACTTC

D gene: -
J gene: TRBJ2-2
clone size: once
V gene: TRBV5-1
CDR3 protein: CASSLFGGMVSGELFF
CDR3 DNA: TGCGCCAGCAGCTTGTTTGGCGGGATGGTCTCCGGGGAGCTGTTTTTT

D gene: TRBD1
J gene: TRBJ2-2
clone size: -
V gene: TRBV30
CDR3 protein: CAWRGPLRGPGELFF
CDR3 DNA: TGTGCCTGGAGGGGGCCTTTAAGGGGGCCCGGGGAGCTGTTTTTT

D gene: TRBD2
J gene: TRBJ2-2
clone size: -
V gene: TRBV28
CDR3 protein: CATGRTLNTGELFF
CDR3 DNA: TGTGCCACCGGGAGGACCTTGAACACCGGGGAGCTGTTTTTT

D gene: -
J gene: TRBJ2-5
clone size: -
V gene: TRBV7-9
CDR3 protein: CASSLPRGVDETQYF
CDR3 DNA: TGTGCCAGCAGCTTACCGCGAGGGGTCGATGAGACCCAGTACTTC

D gene: -
J gene: TRBJ2-4
clone size: -
V gene: TRBV7-2
CDR3 protein: CASSLYGSWKNIQYF
CDR3 DNA: TGTGCCAGCAGCTTATACGGGAGTTGGAAAAACATTCAGTACTTC

D gene: -
J gene: TRBJ2-7
clone size: -
V gene: TRBV5-6
CDR3 protein: CASSLATGSYEQYF
CDR3 DNA: TGTGCCAGCAGCTTGGCGACAGGCTCCTACGAGCAGTACTTC

D gene: -
J gene: TRBJ2-1
clone size: once
V gene: TRBV7-9
CDR3 protein: CASSGEGGQSYNEQFF
CDR3 DNA: TGTGCCAGCAGCGGGGAGGGGGGACAGAGCTACAATGAGCAGTTCTTC

D gene: TRBD2
J gene: TRBJ2-1
clone size: -
V gene: TRBV2
CDR3 protein: CASSPGLAGVEQFF
CDR3 DNA: TGTGCCAGCAGTCCCGGACTAGCGGGAGTTGAGCAGTTCTTC